This TCR beta chain appears in the sequencing data of a study of cytomegalovirus exposure and HLA in healthy donors. Looking at the study overall: In an earlier analysis, some 110 million unique TCR beta sequences were found from about 179 million T cells.

The PCR used 60 Vbeta and 13 Jbeta primers. Assay used: immunoSEQ multiplex PCR; TCRdb lists only in-frame clones, some missing. The table counts some 89,000 clones; under 4.5% lies in the top ten. The CDR3 has 14 amino acids. Germline CDR1 reads KGHSH; CDR2 reads LQKENI. J lost 2 bases, V lost 3 bases, and 3 bases had no gene match. The chain combines TRBV18 with TRBJ2-5; 7 bases line up with TRBD1. The clonotype originates from a woman under 40 in good health and CMV-seronegative. The source material was PBMCs. The CDR3 loop reads CASSPGQTQETQYF. The CDR3 DNA reads as TGTGCCAGCTCACCGGGACAGACTCAAGAGACCCAGTACTTC.